The 13 T cell receptor beta chains listed next were all sequenced from one sample in a study of monozygotic twins with inflammatory bowel disease. TCRdb reprocessed the 5' RACE reads and stores each CDR3 protein as one record, lacking DNA. This sample contains around 140,000 distinct CDR3 sequences. Sequenced input: blood. Receptors were obtained from a human donor with ulcerative colitis or Crohn's disease, or a healthy co-twin of an affected twin (not recorded which).

CDR3 region: CASSVSGYRTRNQPQHF. The V call is TRBV9, the J call TRBJ1-5; the D gene TCRdb calls, TRBD1, cannot be checked with no DNA. The CDR3 has 17 residues. Germline V gene lookup returns CDR1 SGDLS and CDR2 YYNGEE.

The rearrangement joins TRBV12-3 or TRBV12-4 to TRBJ2-3; TCRdb proposes TRBD2, but this gene call is untestable without DNA. This CDR3 has 16 amino acids. The CDR3 here is CASSSGGRDRRDTQYF.

The J gene is TRBJ2-2, the V gene TRBV24-1; checking the TCRdb D call of TRBD1 is not possible without DNA. Germline V gives CDR1 KGHDR, CDR2 SFDVKD. This CDR3 is built from 16 residues. This CDR3 is CATSDTGTGVPGELFF.

The chain has TRBV4-3 and TRBJ2-4; TCRdb calls TRBD2, which cannot be checked without DNA. Per the germline V gene, CDR1 is LGHNA and CDR2 is YSLEER. The CDR3 length is 16 residues. This CDR3 reads CASSRKRTSGENIQYF.

J is TRBJ1-2 and V is TRBV6-1. The CDR3 is 16 residues long. Per the germline V gene, CDR1 is MNHNS and CDR2 is SASEGT. This chain's CDR3 is CASRVDQLGTNYGYTF.

V usage is TRBV5-4 and J usage is TRBJ1-6; no DNA is available, so the TRBD1 call from TCRdb remains unchecked. The CDR3 runs to 19 residues. The germline V gene encodes CDR1 SGHNT and CDR2 YYREEE (reference sequence). The chain's CDR3 is CASSLLLVQGKTYNSPLHF.

The V call is TRBV5-1, the J call TRBJ2-7; there is no DNA to check the TCRdb D call of TRBD1. CDR3 length: 14 residues. Germline-derived CDR1 and CDR2 are SGHRS and YFSETQ. The CDR3 here is CASSQGQLTYEQYF.

The chain uses TRBV10-3 and TRBJ1-1; TCRdb's D gene call, TRBD1, goes unchecked for lack of DNA. The CDR3 has 13 amino acids. Germline CDR1 is ENHRY and CDR2 is SYGVKD. The CDR3 region is CAIRRGQPTEAFF.

The V gene is TRBV27, the J gene TRBJ2-7. Looked up from germline, CDR1 is MNHEY and CDR2 is SMNVEV (reference sequence). This CDR3 is 14 amino acids long. This chain's CDR3 is CASSLTIGNYEQYF.

The gene calls are TRBV5-1 and TRBJ2-7; TCRdb proposes TRBD1, but this gene call is untestable without DNA. Per germline, CDR1 SGHRS and CDR2 YFSETQ. The CDR3 spans 15 residues. The CDR3 is CASSLAFVQGYEQYF. The full variable domain, rest sourced from reference TRBV5-1 and TRBJ2-7, is KAGVTQTPRYLIKTRGQQVTLSCSPISGHRSVSWYQQTPGQGLQFLFEYFSETQRNKGNFPGRFSGRQFSNSRSEMNVSTLELGDSALYLCASSLAFVQGYEQYFGPGTRLTVT.

This sequence joins TRBV27 and TRBJ2-3; TCRdb calls TRBD1, which cannot be checked without DNA. This CDR3 has 17 amino acids. CDR1 and CDR2 (germline): MNHEY, SMNVEV (reference sequence). The CDR3 loop is CASSPISGTGMTDTQYF.

The CDR3 spells CASSQGRTGSLEAFF. The chain couples TRBV11-2 to TRBJ1-1; TCRdb reports TRBD1, a call that lacks DNA to check it against. This CDR3 has 15 residues. Germline V gene sequence: CDR1 SGHAT, CDR2 FQNNGV.

The chain recombines TRBV5-1 with TRBJ2-1; checking the TCRdb D call of TRBD1 is not possible without DNA. CDR1 and CDR2 (germline): SGHRS, YFSETQ. The CDR3 consists of 18 residues. CDR3 amino acids: CASSRRSGGQSSYNEQFF.